The following is a T cell receptor (beta chain) sequence with its context. Its antigen is unknown. Tens of thousands of T cell genomes (about 210 ng DNA) went into each sorted-subset replicate. TCRdb's copy holds only in-frame clones and misses some; the assay was immunoSEQ multiplex PCR. This sample has 2 million to 2.5 million clones, with 85% to 95% found just once. This sample stems from a study of shared clonotypes between healthy human individuals. Overall study context: Donors consisted of a couple of women and a few men between 18 and 49.

The CDR3 has 16 amino acids. V shed 6 bases and J 4 bases; nucleotides not matched to a gene: 10. Germline V gene lookup returns CDR1 SNHLY and CDR2 FYNNEI. General study results and limits: Relative to clonotypes present in all four donors, those not shared had lower generation probabilities.

The sequenced sample consisted of naive CD4+ T cells from PBMCs. Subset meaning: CD45RA+ positively selected. The sequence was collected from a man aged 18 to 30 in good health. Some clones in this sample may be carry-over from other donors' samples. The chain employs TRBV2 and TRBJ2-2, with 8 bases fitting TRBD1. In DNA form, the CDR3 reads TGTGCCAGCAGCCCCCGGAGGCAGGGGGCCACCGGGGAGCTGTTTTTT. This gives the protein CASSPRRQGATGELFF.